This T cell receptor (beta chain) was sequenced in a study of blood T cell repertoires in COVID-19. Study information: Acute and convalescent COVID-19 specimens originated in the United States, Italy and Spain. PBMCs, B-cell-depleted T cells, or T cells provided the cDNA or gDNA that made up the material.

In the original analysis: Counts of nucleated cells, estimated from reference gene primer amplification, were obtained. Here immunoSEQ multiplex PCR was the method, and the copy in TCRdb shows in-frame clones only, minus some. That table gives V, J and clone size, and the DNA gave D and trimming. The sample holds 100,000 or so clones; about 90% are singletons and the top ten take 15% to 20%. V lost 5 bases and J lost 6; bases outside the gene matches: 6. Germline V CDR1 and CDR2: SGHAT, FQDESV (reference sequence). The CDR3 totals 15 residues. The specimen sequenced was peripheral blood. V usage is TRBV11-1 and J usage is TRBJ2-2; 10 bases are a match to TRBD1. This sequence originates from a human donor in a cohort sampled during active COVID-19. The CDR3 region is CASSRQGALAGELFF. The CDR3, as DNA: TGTGCCAGCAGCCGACAGGGGGCGTTGGCCGGGGAGCTGTTTTTT.